Listed below are T cell receptor beta chains from one sample, sequenced in a study of blood T cell repertoires in COVID-19. Generated by immunoSEQ multiplex PCR, the TCRdb table keeps only in-frame clones and is missing some. The table lists about 75,000 clones, about nine tenths of them singletons. Sequencing was carried out using peripheral blood. These TCRs come from a woman in her fifties or sixties with acute or convalescent COVID-19. Each CDR3 is given with its conserved first and last residue. Fields, in order: clone size, V gene, CDR3 protein. Not all rows give a size; the values are once, few, many and, for expanded clones, a class.

abundance: NA
v_gene: TRBV19
CDR3aa: CASSIEGQGYNQPQHF

abundance: NA
v_gene: TRBV18
CDR3aa: CASSPLAGPSSYEQYF

abundance: once
v_gene: TRBV3-1/TRBV3-2
CDR3aa: CASSVQRLAGPAGEQFF

abundance: once
v_gene: TRBV4-1
CDR3aa: CASSQDWGTDKKLFF

abundance: NA
v_gene: TRBV7-9
CDR3aa: CASSLGTLPGPTDTQYF

abundance: NA
v_gene: TRBV7-8
CDR3aa: CASSPPGRENYGYTF

abundance: NA
v_gene: TRBV6-2/TRBV6-3
CDR3aa: CASSYSIRGGYRGQNEAFF

abundance: once
v_gene: TRBV5-1
CDR3aa: CASIGLNTEAFF

abundance: NA
v_gene: TRBV3-1/TRBV3-2
CDR3aa: CASSQGLAGVHGGEQYF

abundance: NA
v_gene: TRBV7-2
CDR3aa: CASSPLGLAGGGEQFF

abundance: NA
v_gene: TRBV5-1
CDR3aa: CASSSGGNSPLHF

abundance: NA
v_gene: TRBV4-1
CDR3aa: CASSFERRTGRGTEAFF

abundance: NA
v_gene: TRBV30
CDR3aa: CAWRGQGIYEQYF

abundance: NA
v_gene: TRBV7-9
CDR3aa: CASTRTTNTEAFF

abundance: NA
v_gene: TRBV5-6
CDR3aa: CASSFWYRGDTQYF

abundance: NA
v_gene: TRBV19
CDR3aa: CASSIDPPTRNQPQHF

abundance: NA
v_gene: TRBV30
CDR3aa: CAWSVIAGGVDTQYF

abundance: NA
v_gene: TRBV5-1
CDR3aa: CASSSTGITTETQYF

abundance: NA
v_gene: TRBV7-9
CDR3aa: CASSQSGGNYEQYF

abundance: NA
v_gene: TRBV7-6
CDR3aa: CASSLAQVGYEQYF

abundance: once
v_gene: TRBV19
CDR3aa: CASSMRWGGRASDTQYF

abundance: NA
v_gene: TRBV27
CDR3aa: CASKLATGYEQYF

abundance: NA
v_gene: TRBV3-1/TRBV3-2
CDR3aa: CASSQDIRGAHYGYTF

abundance: NA
v_gene: TRBV5-1
CDR3aa: CASSLGVAASYEQYF

abundance: NA
v_gene: TRBV5-1
CDR3aa: CASSLRQGNTGELFF

abundance: NA
v_gene: TRBV29-1
CDR3aa: CSVEGEDVLTF

abundance: NA
v_gene: TRBV3-1/TRBV3-2
CDR3aa: CASSHNLYSPLHF

abundance: NA
v_gene: TRBV27
CDR3aa: CASSLSPGERGVYEQYF

abundance: NA
v_gene: TRBV19
CDR3aa: CASRPRGGAGRAQHF

abundance: NA
v_gene: TRBV20-1
CDR3aa: CSASPGLASRITQYF

abundance: NA
v_gene: TRBV18
CDR3aa: CASSSLTGRSNTEAFF